This T cell receptor (beta chain) was identified in a study of cytomegalovirus exposure and HLA in healthy donors. General observations from the study: After further analysis at a later stage, 16,951 TCR beta sequences were associated with HLA alleles at 0.05 false discovery rate. For most TCR sequences rarity was the rule, although some public TCRs occurred in many donors. CMV antigen specificity of a few CMV-associated chains was confirmed in vitro. TRBV6-2, TRBV6-3 and some other V segments were excluded as indistinguishable.

PCR primers comprised 60 Vbeta and 13 Jbeta primers. Method: immunoSEQ multiplex PCR; TCRdb's copy keeps in-frame clones and lacks some. The sample has 130,000 or so clones, roughly 74% seen once. Turning to this clone: Its antigen is still unknown.

Germline CDR1 reads MNHEY; CDR2 reads SMNVEV (reference sequence). V was pared by 1 base and J by 7 bases, with 1 base of the junction left unmatched. CDR3 length: 13 residues. The sequenced sample was PBMCs. The rearrangement links TRBV27 to TRBJ2-1, with 7 bases that match TRBD2. The source of this sequence is a man aged 35 to 55 in good health and CMV-seropositive. This CDR3 is CASSLWGGNEQFF. In DNA, the CDR3 is TGTGCCAGCAGTTTATGGGGAGGGAATGAGCAGTTCTTC.